The next 31 T cell receptor beta chains were all read from a single sample in a study of T-cell memory formation after mild COVID-19. TCRdb reprocessed the 5' RACE reads via MiXCR and lists one record per CDR3 protein. The repertoire includes roughly 240,000 distinct CDR3 sequences, about 16% of them detected once, and under 2.5% sits in the top ten. The sample was PBMCs or a T cell subset sorted from them (not recorded which). These receptors originate from an adult woman who had mild COVID-19 (a few samples of this study predate the infection). Cell type and time point are not known.

In its sample, this clonotype was seen a few times. This sequence joins TRBV2 and TRBJ1-1; D not certain. Germline V gives CDR1 SNHLY, CDR2 FYNNEI. Trimming took 5 bases from V and 1 from J, leaving 8 bases between them. The CDR3 length is 13 residues. CDR3 amino acids: CASSKLENTEAFF. The CDR3 region has the DNA TGTGCCAGCAGTAAGTTGGAGAACACTGAAGCTTTCTTT.

This clonotype has only a few counts. This chain uses TRBV12-3 or TRBV12-4 with TRBJ2-2; possible D gene TRBD1, 5 bases. The CDR3 spans 12 residues. The ends were cut back, 6 bases at V and 7 bases at J, with 9 bases in the middle. As DNA, the CDR3 is TGTGCCAGCAGCCCAGGGTACGGGGAGCTGTTTTTT. Protein product: CASSPGYGELFF.

The chain joins TRBV12-3 or TRBV12-4 to TRBJ2-7; D might be TRBD1 (6 bases). There are 15 residues in the CDR3. V was clipped by 3 bases and J by 4 bases, with 16 bases between them. The chain's CDR3 is CASSFGQSGPYEQYF. For the CDR3, the DNA is TGTGCCAGCAGTTTTGGACAGAGTGGGCCTTACGAGCAGTACTTC.

CDR3 sequence reads: CATSDPHRGDQPQHF. As DNA, the CDR3 is TGTGCCACCAGTGACCCTCACAGGGGGGATCAGCCCCAGCATTTT. The chain uses TRBV24-1 and TRBJ1-5, with TRBD1 identical over 8 bases. CDR1 is KGHDR, CDR2 SFDVKD, per germline. This CDR3 is built from 15 residues. V trimming: 4 bases; J trimming: 5 bases; junction bases outside the gene matches: 6.

The genes are TRBV20-1 and TRBJ1-1, with D possibly matching TRBD1 (5 bases). This CDR3 spans 14 amino acids. Germline V gene sequence: CDR1 DFQATT, CDR2 SNEGSKA (reference sequence). V shed 6 bases and J shed 0 bases, with 14 bases lying between them. The CDR3 bases are TGCAGTGCGTCTCACAGGTACATGAACACTGAAGCTTTCTTT. Translated: CSASHRYMNTEAFF.

This clonotype was seen more than once but under ten times. This chain uses TRBV5-6 with TRBJ2-1; weak D call: TRBD1 (6 bases). The V and J ends lost 3 bases and 4 bases respectively, with 14 bases between them. Germline-derived CDR1 and CDR2 are SGHDT and YYEEEE. The CDR3 sequence is 15 residues long. CDR3 nucleotide sequence: TGTGCCAGCAGCTCTACCCAGGGGAGATACAATGAGCAGTTCTTC. Amino acid sequence: CASSSTQGRYNEQFF. Based on the CDR3 plus reference TRBV5-6 and TRBJ2-1, the full variable domain is DAGVTQSPTHLIKTRGQQVTLRCSPKSGHDTVSWYQQALGQGPQFIFQYYEEEERQRGNFPDRFSGHQFPNYSSELNVNALLLGDSALYLCASSSTQGRYNEQFFGPGTRLTVL.

This CDR3 is CASSESIGTSGRLYNEQFF. CDR3 DNA: TGCGCCAGCAGTGAATCAATTGGGACTAGCGGGAGGTTGTACAATGAGCAGTTCTTC. This chain uses TRBV10-2 with TRBJ2-1; 15 bases match TRBD2. The V and J ends lost 3 bases and 4 bases, in that order; junction bases with no gene match: 10. Germline assignment: CDR1 WSHSY and CDR2 SAAADI. The CDR3 runs 19 residues.

This clonotype has ten or more counts. The V and J genes are TRBV5-1 and TRBJ1-1; the D gene is possibly TRBD1 (5 bases). This CDR3 region has 14 residues. The germline CDR1 and CDR2 sequences are SGHRS and YFSETQ. Trimming shortened V by 0 bases and J by 4 bases, and 10 bases separated the two germline ends. The CDR3 bases are TGCGCCAGCAGCTTGGCCGTAAGGGGCACTGAAGCTTTCTTT. Its protein product is CASSLAVRGTEAFF.

In its sample, this clonotype was seen many times. The rearrangement links TRBV12-3 or TRBV12-4 to TRBJ2-3; 8 bases line up with TRBD2. The CDR3 length is 14 residues. V lost 3 bases, J lost 1 base, and 0 bases stayed unmatched. CDR3 amino acids: CASSFSGGTDTQYF. The CDR3 DNA reads as TGTGCCAGCAGTTTTAGCGGGGGCACAGATACGCAGTATTTT.

V and J are TRBV19 and TRBJ1-1, with D possibly matching TRBD1 (5 bases). Germline V gene sequence: CDR1 LNHDA, CDR2 SQIVND (reference sequence). The CDR3 runs 14 residues. Deletions cut 1 base from V and 3 bases from J, with 9 bases between. The CDR3 coding sequence is TGTGCCAGTAGTATAGGGGGGGATCACACTGAAGCTTTCTTT. Translation: CASSIGGDHTEAFF.

This clonotype was counted at least ten times. V usage is TRBV6-5 and J usage is TRBJ2-3, with D possibly being TRBD1 or TRBD2 (5 bases each). CDR1 is MNHEY and CDR2 is SVGAGI in the germline V gene. V dropped 2 bases and J dropped 0 bases, with 18 bases sitting between them. The CDR3 is 18 amino acids. In nucleotides, the CDR3 is TGTGCCAGCAGTTACGGGGGTCGGGCTTACTCTAGCACAGATACGCAGTATTTT. Its protein is CASSYGGRAYSSTDTQYF.

This clonotype appeared a few times. The chain has TRBV9 and TRBJ2-5; D gene uncertain. The CDR3 runs to 13 residues. Germline lookup yields CDR1 SGDLS and CDR2 YYNGEE. V was pared by 6 bases and J by 1 base, with 10 bases between. The CDR3 DNA sequence: TGTGCCAGCACCCCGGCTAGCCAAGAGACCCAGTACTTC. This sequence encodes CASTPASQETQYF.

This clonotype was seen a few times. The rearrangement links TRBV11-1 to TRBJ2-3; D may be TRBD1 (5 bases). V lost 7 bases, J lost 5 bases, and 13 bases lay in between. Per the germline V gene, CDR1 is SGHAT and CDR2 is FQDESV (reference sequence). The CDR3 contains 13 residues. CDR3: CASKARARDTQYF. CDR3 sequence (DNA): TGTGCCAGCAAGGCCAGGGCGAGAGATACGCAGTATTTT.

The chain uses TRBV12-3 or TRBV12-4 and TRBJ2-3; TRBD1 matches at 9 bases. The CDR3 length is 17 residues. V shed 3 bases, J shed 6 bases, and the junction held 13 bases outside the gene matches. CDR3 loop: CASSLWEAGQGHDTQYF. CDR3 in DNA: TGTGCCAGCAGTTTGTGGGAGGCGGGACAGGGTCACGATACGCAGTATTTT.

The genes are TRBV5-5 and TRBJ2-5; D possibly corresponds to TRBD1 (5 bases). The CDR3 is 15 amino acids. CDR1 SGHKS and CDR2 YYEKEE come from the germline V gene (reference sequence). V lost 0 bases to trimming and J lost 1 base, with 10 bases between them. The CDR3 DNA is TGTGCCAGCAGCTTGGAGGGGCCTCCCCAAGAGACCCAGTACTTC. It translates to CASSLEGPPQETQYF.

CDR3 loop: CASSLPWGLAGDTQYF. Written as DNA, the CDR3 is TGCGCCAGCAGCTTGCCCTGGGGACTAGCGGGAGATACGCAGTATTTT. This rearrangement joins TRBV5-1 to TRBJ2-3; 12 positions match TRBD2. CDR3 length equals 16 residues. V was pared by 1 base and J by 5 bases, with 5 bases of the junction left unmatched. CDR1 is SGHRS and CDR2 is YFSETQ in the germline V gene.

In this sample, this clonotype turned up a few times. The chain combines TRBV5-1 with TRBJ2-2; 8 bases are a match to TRBD1. With 4 bases clipped from V and 13 bases from J, the junction kept 12 bases outside the gene matches. The length of the CDR3 is 14 residues. Per the germline V gene, CDR1 is SGHRS and CDR2 is YFSETQ. The CDR3 protein is CASSPLERTGRLFF. The DNA of the CDR3 is TGCGCCAGCAGCCCATTGGAGAGGACAGGGAGGCTGTTTTTT.

This clonotype was counted between two and nine times. The J gene is TRBJ1-1, the V gene TRBV29-1; possible D gene TRBD1, 5 bases. The CDR3 totals 13 residues. Germline CDR1 SQVTM, CDR2 ANQGSEA. Trimming cost V 5 bases and J 4 bases, with 14 bases left between them. The CDR3 reads CSVRGSVGTEAFF. CDR3 in DNA: TGCAGCGTTCGGGGGTCCGTAGGCACTGAAGCTTTCTTT.

This clonotype was seen many times. The chain combines TRBV30 with TRBJ2-3, with D unclear. CDR3 length: 12 residues. Germline V gives CDR1 GTSNPN, CDR2 SVGIG (reference sequence). V shed 0 bases and J shed 4 bases, with 5 bases lying between them. The chain's CDR3 is CAWSVSSDTQYF. In DNA form, the CDR3 reads TGTGCCTGGAGTGTCAGTTCAGATACGCAGTATTTT.

This clonotype showed up many times. CDR3 residues: CASSLEAGDYGYTF. CDR3 sequence (DNA): TGTGCCAGCAGCTTGGAGGCAGGGGACTATGGCTACACCTTC. The chain combines TRBV11-2 with TRBJ1-2; D might be TRBD1 (6 bases). Germline CDR1 is SGHAT and CDR2 is FQNNGV. The V end was cut by 3 bases, the J end by 3 bases, with 11 bases between. This CDR3 is 14 amino acids long.

This clonotype was counted only a few times. V and J are TRBV5-6 and TRBJ2-1; TRBD2 matches at 12 bases. Trimming removed 4 bases from V and 3 bases from J; junction bases left unmatched: 5. Per germline, CDR1 SGHDT and CDR2 YYEEEE. The CDR3 sequence is 16 residues long. The CDR3 sequence is CASSLPTSGSYNEQFF. The CDR3 DNA sequence: TGTGCCAGCAGCCTCCCGACTAGCGGGAGCTACAATGAGCAGTTCTTC.

The sample holds a few counts of this clonotype. This chain links TRBV30 with TRBJ2-5; possibly TRBD1 for D (5 bases). The germline gives CDR1 GTSNPN, CDR2 SVGIG (reference sequence). This CDR3 spans 13 amino acids. The V and J ends lost 2 bases and 3 bases respectively, with 10 bases between them. The CDR3 DNA reads TGTGCCTGGAGTAGGAGACAGAAAGAGACCCAGTACTTC. Its protein is CAWSRRQKETQYF.

This clonotype was counted only a few times. The chain links TRBV20-1 to TRBJ2-5; 8 positions match TRBD1. Looked up from germline, CDR1 is DFQATT and CDR2 is SNEGSKA (reference sequence). This CDR3 region has 14 residues. V lost 8 bases to trimming and J lost 5 bases; unmatched junction nucleotides: 13. CDR3 loop: CSSADRVMSETQYF. The DNA of the CDR3 is TGCAGTTCTGCGGACAGGGTAATGTCGGAGACCCAGTACTTC.

This clonotype was counted many times. This chain uses TRBV7-9 with TRBJ2-4; no definite D call. Trimming removed 4 bases from V and 0 bases from J, with 1 base in between. The CDR3 covers 12 residues. In germline, CDR1 is SEHNR, CDR2 FQNEAQ (reference sequence). DNA for the CDR3: TGTGCCAGCAGCTCAGCCAAAAACATTCAGTACTTC. Encoded protein: CASSSAKNIQYF. Full variable domain (rest looked up from reference TRBV7-9 and TRBJ2-4): DTGVSQNPRHKITKRGQNVTFRCDPISEHNRLYWYRQTLGQGPEFLTYFQNEAQLEKSRLLSDRFSAERPKGSFSTLEIQRTEQGDSAMYLCASSSAKNIQYFGAGTRLSVL.

The chain joins TRBV15 to TRBJ2-1; TRBD2 matches at 13 bases. The CDR3 runs 16 residues. The germline V gene encodes CDR1 LNHNV and CDR2 YYDKDF (reference sequence). V lost 0 bases, J lost 6 bases, and 2 bases stayed unmatched. The CDR3 reads CATSRDRTSGSNEQFF. The CDR3 DNA is TGTGCCACCAGCAGAGATCGGACTAGCGGGAGCAATGAGCAGTTCTTC. Full variable domain (outside the CDR3, taken from reference TRBV15 and TRBJ2-1): DAMVIQNPRYQVTQFGKPVTLSCSQTLNHNVMYWYQQKSSQAPKLLFHYYDKDFNNEADTPDNFQSRRPNTSFCFLDIRSPGLGDTAMYLCATSRDRTSGSNEQFFGPGTRLTVL.

This clonotype was picked up a small number of times. The gene calls are TRBV9 and TRBJ2-6; 9 bases map to TRBD1. This CDR3 has 16 amino acids. Looked up from germline, CDR1 is SGDLS and CDR2 is YYNGEE. Trimming at V came to 0 bases and at J to 2 bases, leaving 0 bases not matched to a gene. CDR3 sequence reads: CASSVGQGAGANVLTF. CDR3 coding DNA: TGTGCCAGCAGCGTAGGACAGGGGGCTGGGGCCAACGTCCTGACTTTC.

The chain couples TRBV20-1 to TRBJ1-2; D unclear. CDR3 length equals 14 residues. Germline CDR1 and CDR2: DFQATT and SNEGSKA (reference sequence). V was trimmed by 0 bases and J by 3 bases, leaving 11 bases between them. CDR3: CSARDRRQDYGYTF. CDR3 sequence (DNA): TGCAGTGCTAGAGATCGGCGCCAGGACTATGGCTACACCTTC.

This clonotype turned up a few times. The chain recombines TRBV12-3 or TRBV12-4 with TRBJ2-1; 8 bases agree with TRBD2. The CDR3 runs 16 residues. The J segment lost 0 bases and the V segment lost 5 bases, leaving 6 bases of the junction unmatched. The CDR3 region is CASSPERGSSYNEQFF. The CDR3 DNA follows: TGTGCCAGCAGTCCAGAGCGGGGGAGCTCCTACAATGAGCAGTTCTTC.

This clonotype was detected only a few times. The rearrangement joins TRBV7-2 to TRBJ1-5; a possible D gene is TRBD1 (6 bases). The V end lost 0 bases, the J end lost 1 base, and 10 bases lay between the germline ends. CDR1 and CDR2 from the germline V gene are SGHTA and FQGNSA. The length of the CDR3 is 16 residues. In DNA, the CDR3 is TGTGCCAGCAGCTTAGCGGGGGGCAGGAGCAATCAGCCCCAGCATTTT. Protein product: CASSLAGGRSNQPQHF. The whole variable domain, remainder taken from reference TRBV7-2 and TRBJ1-5, is GAGVSQSPSNKVTEKGKDVELRCDPISGHTALYWYRQSLGQGLEFLIYFQGNSAPDKSGLPSDRFSAERTGGSVSTLTIQRTQQEDSAVYLCASSLAGGRSNQPQHFGDGTRLSIL.

This clonotype was recorded many times. The chain is built from TRBV20-1 and TRBJ2-3, with D perhaps matching TRBD1 or TRBD2 (7 bases each). V was shortened by 5 bases and J by 1 base, with 22 bases between the two germline ends. Germline V CDR1 and CDR2: DFQATT, SNEGSKA (reference sequence). The CDR3 length is 17 residues. The CDR3 sequence: CSASGGDSTSRTDTQYF. CDR3 bases: TGCAGTGCTTCAGGGGGGGACTCGACTAGCCGCACAGATACGCAGTATTTT.

This clonotype appeared a few times. V usage is TRBV3-1 and J usage is TRBJ2-5; 9 positions match TRBD2. Germline V CDR1 and CDR2: LGHDT, YNNKEL (reference sequence). There are 16 residues in the CDR3. V lost 4 bases and J lost 4; bases outside the gene matches: 10. The CDR3 nucleotides read TGTGCCAGCAGCCGCGCGGGGGGGCCGTCGGTAGAGACCCAGTACTTC. It translates to CASSRAGGPSVETQYF.